The 23 T cell receptor beta chains listed next were all sequenced from one sample in a study of preoperative IRX-2 immunotherapy in early breast cancer. This table comes from immunoSEQ multiplex PCR, and its TCRdb copy is limited to in-frame clones, with some not included. The sample includes about 3,900 clones, roughly 69% of them seen just once. Treatment: preoperative locoregional IRX-2 cytokine immunotherapy. The sequencing used tumor tissue, collected after IRX-2 immunotherapy. The source of these receptors is a human donor with breast cancer.

In regard to this clone: Within the sample, other DNA sequences also encode this same CDR3. The chain recombines TRBV29-1 with TRBJ2-3; D possibly matches TRBD1 or TRBD2 (5 bases each). The germline V and J ends were trimmed by 3 bases and 6 bases, with 10 bases remaining between them. This CDR3 is built from 12 residues. The germline gives CDR1 SQVTM, CDR2 ANQGSEA. The CDR3 here is CSVEGEGDTQYF. DNA of the CDR3: TGCAGCGTTGAGGGGGAAGGGGATACGCAGTATTTT.

The V gene is TRBV14, the J gene TRBJ1-4; TRBD1 aligns across 9 bases. The CDR3 has 15 residues. Trimming at V came to 2 bases and at J to 6 bases, leaving 4 bases not matched to a gene. The germline V gene has CDR1 SGHDN and CDR2 FVKESK. For the CDR3, the DNA is TGTGCCAGCAGCCAATTGGGACAGGGTTATGAAAAACTGTTTTTT. Translation gives CASSQLGQGYEKLFF.

This rearrangement joins TRBV19 to TRBJ1-5; 7 bases are a match to TRBD1. Germline values: CDR1 LNHDA, CDR2 SQIVND (reference sequence). Unmatched junction bases numbered 12, after V lost 6 bases and J lost 1 base. This CDR3 is 17 amino acids long. This CDR3 reads CASRNTGAPESNQPQHF. CDR3 bases: TGTGCCAGTAGGAACACAGGGGCCCCCGAGAGCAATCAGCCCCAGCATTTT.

The chain is built from TRBV11-3 and TRBJ2-6, with 7 bases identical to TRBD2. Germline CDR1 and CDR2: SGHNT and YENEEA. J gave up 2 bases and V 3 bases, and 7 bases lay outside the gene matches. The CDR3 sequence is 17 residues long. The CDR3 region is CASSFSSGRAGANVLTF. CDR3 coding DNA: TGTGCCAGCAGCTTTAGTAGCGGGCGTGCTGGGGCCAACGTCCTGACTTTC.

This chain connects TRBV19 to TRBJ2-7; 9 nucleotides align to TRBD2. The length of the CDR3 is 15 residues. The germline V gene encodes CDR1 LNHDA and CDR2 SQIVND (reference sequence). J was trimmed by 4 bases and V by 6 bases; bases with no gene match: 10. CDR3 sequence reads: CASSPQAGGPYEQYF. The CDR3 DNA follows: TGTGCCAGTAGCCCTCAGGCGGGAGGGCCGTACGAGCAGTACTTC.

The gene calls are TRBV6-8 and TRBJ2-3; 10 nucleotides align to TRBD2. V shed 10 bases and J 6 bases; nucleotides not matched to a gene: 10. The V gene's germline CDR1 is MNHGY and CDR2 SAAAGT. The length of the CDR3 is 14 residues. The CDR3: CAIRPGTSVDTQYF. The DNA of the CDR3 is TGTGCCATAAGACCCGGGACTAGCGTCGATACGCAGTATTTT.

V is TRBV14 and J is TRBJ2-5, with D unresolved. The V end was cut by 6 bases, the J end by 5 bases, with 10 bases between. The germline gives CDR1 SGHDN, CDR2 FVKESK. The CDR3 length is 12 residues. The CDR3 sequence is CASSTTRETQYF. CDR3 DNA sequence: TGTGCCAGCAGTACTACCCGGGAGACCCAGTACTTC.

The CDR3 DNA reads TGTGCCAGCAGTGACGGGGAGGGGAACACCATATATTTT. It encodes CASSDGEGNTIYF. The J gene is TRBJ1-3, the V gene TRBV6-8; D might be TRBD1 (5 bases). Trimming took 5 bases from V and 7 from J, leaving 12 bases between them. Germline CDR1 and CDR2: MNHGY and SAAAGT. CDR3 size: 13 residues.

This CDR3 reads CSVETAGGPYEQYF. The CDR3 coding sequence is TGCAGCGTTGAAACAGCGGGAGGGCCATACGAGCAGTACTTC. The chain uses TRBV29-1 and TRBJ2-7; 10 bases agree with TRBD2. Germline CDR1 reads SQVTM; CDR2 reads ANQGSEA. With 2 bases clipped from V and 4 bases from J, the junction kept 5 bases outside the gene matches. The CDR3 loop spans 14 amino acids.

This clone was detected once. The V call is TRBV15, the J call TRBJ2-3; perhaps TRBD2 as D (6 bases). Germline values: CDR1 LNHNV, CDR2 YYDKDF (reference sequence). Trimming removed 3 bases from V and 2 bases from J, with 12 bases in between. The CDR3 length is 15 residues. The CDR3 region is CATSRTRTLTDTQYF. The CDR3, as DNA: TGTGCCACCAGCAGGACTAGAACCCTCACAGATACGCAGTATTTT.

The chain employs TRBV11-3 and TRBJ2-7; TRBD2 aligns across 7 bases. J lost 3 bases, V lost 5 bases, and 16 bases had no gene match. This CDR3 is built from 17 residues. From germline, CDR1 is SGHNT and CDR2 YENEEA. The CDR3 loop is CASSHSKVGRVYYEQYF. CDR3 nucleotides: TGTGCCAGCAGCCACTCCAAAGTTGGGAGGGTCTACTACGAGCAGTACTTC.

V is TRBV18 and J is TRBJ1-1; no clear D. The CDR3 sequence is 13 residues long. Germline values: CDR1 KGHSH, CDR2 LQKENI. The V end was cut by 4 bases, the J end by 1 base, with 7 bases between. CDR3 bases: TGTGCCAGCTCACTCGGCCCGAACACTGAAGCTTTCTTT. It codes for CASSLGPNTEAFF.

The chain employs TRBV18 and TRBJ2-3; D ambiguous. Germline V gene lookup returns CDR1 KGHSH and CDR2 LQKENI. Trimming removed 3 bases from V and 2 bases from J, with 12 bases in between. This CDR3 region has 15 residues. CDR3 bases: TGTGCCAGCTCACCGTCAGGCCCTGTCACAGATACGCAGTATTTT. Translating it yields CASSPSGPVTDTQYF.

Points on this clone: One end of the junction does not line up with germline, which may come from a read error. The chain joins TRBV6-4 to TRBJ1-1, with a tentative D call TRBD1 (5 bases). The CDR3 runs 11 residues. Germline-derived CDR1 and CDR2 are MRHNA and SNTAGT. CDR3 bases: TGTGCCATCAGTGACAGTGTCGAAGCTTTCTTT. It yields the protein CAISDSVEAFF.

The rearrangement joins TRBV10-3 to TRBJ2-1, with TRBD2 matching 7 bases. Germline CDR1 reads ENHRY; CDR2 reads SYGVKD. The CDR3 is 16 amino acids. The V and J ends lost 0 bases and 3 bases, in that order; junction bases with no gene match: 5. The CDR3: CAISESMAGDYNEQFF. CDR3 coding DNA: TGTGCCATCAGTGAGTCGATGGCGGGAGACTACAATGAGCAGTTCTTC.

This sequence joins TRBV7-7 and TRBJ1-3; D might be TRBD1 (5 bases). Germline-derived CDR1 and CDR2 are SSHAT and FNYEAQ (reference sequence). Deletions cut 0 bases from V and 4 bases from J, with 10 bases between. The CDR3 is 15 residues long. The CDR3 nucleotides are TGTGCCAGCAGCTTAGCCCTGGGGACGGGAAACACCATATATTTT. It encodes CASSLALGTGNTIYF.

The gene calls are TRBV19 and TRBJ2-7, with 11 positions matching TRBD2. The V gene's germline CDR1 is LNHDA and CDR2 SQIVND (reference sequence). The CDR3 sequence is 20 residues long. Unmatched junction bases numbered 20, after V lost 5 bases and J lost 2 bases. This CDR3 is CASSSFLGAVGTSGTYEQYF. CDR3 coding DNA: TGTGCCAGTAGTTCGTTTTTGGGGGCGGTCGGGACTAGCGGAACCTACGAGCAGTACTTC.

The chain carries TRBV23-1 and TRBJ2-7; 8 nucleotides align to TRBD1. TRBV23-1 is annotated as an ORF whose role is uncertain. This CDR3 region has 15 residues. The ends lost 6 bases at V and 1 base at J; junction bases unmatched: 8. The CDR3 loop is CASSIQDRGSYEQYF. In nucleotides, the CDR3 is TGCGCCAGCAGCATACAAGACAGGGGATCCTACGAGCAGTACTTC.

The chain recombines TRBV28 with TRBJ2-7; D is ambiguous. The CDR3 spans 14 residues. Germline CDR1 MDHEN, CDR2 SYDVKM. The V gene lost 6 bases and the J gene lost 1 base, with 13 bases spanning the gap. The CDR3 loop reads CASRPPRSSYEQYF. The CDR3 DNA is TGTGCCAGCAGACCTCCTCGGAGTTCCTACGAGCAGTACTTC.

This rearrangement joins TRBV23-1 to TRBJ1-1; TRBD1 might be the D (6 bases). TRBV23-1 is treated as an ORF (open reading frame) with a function not yet certain. The CDR3 totals 13 residues. V lost 6 bases, J lost 1 base, and 9 bases lay in between. As DNA, the CDR3 is TGCGCCAGCAGCTTAGGGGGGAACACTGAAGCTTTCTTT. This gives the protein CASSLGGNTEAFF.

The chain recombines TRBV18 with TRBJ2-7; unclear D gene. Germline V lookup: CDR1 KGHSH, CDR2 LQKENI. The length of the CDR3 is 13 residues. Trimming stripped 4 bases from V and 3 bases from J, with 10 bases between. The DNA for the CDR3 is TGTGCCAGCTCACGTAACGGAAACTACGAGCAGTACTTC. It yields the protein CASSRNGNYEQYF.

The chain employs TRBV25-1 and TRBJ2-2; 9 nucleotides agree with TRBD1. CDR1 MGHDK and CDR2 SYGVNS come from the germline V gene. V lost 7 bases to trimming and J lost 1 base; unmatched junction nucleotides: 4. The CDR3 length is 15 residues. CDR3 sequence reads: CASNPGQGNTGELFF. CDR3 DNA sequence: TGTGCCAGCAACCCGGGACAGGGGAACACCGGGGAGCTGTTTTTT.

The V call is TRBV14, the J call TRBJ2-7; TRBD1 agrees at 8 bases. The germline CDR1 and CDR2 sequences are SGHDN and FVKESK. This CDR3 spans 15 amino acids. Trimming at V came to 4 bases and at J to 4 bases, leaving 9 bases not matched to a gene. Here the CDR3 DNA reads TGTGCCAGCAGCCGAAGGAGGCAGGGGGCTTACGAGCAGTACTTC. Amino acids: CASSRRRQGAYEQYF.